This T cell receptor beta chain appears in the sequencing data of a study of CD8 T cells in Susac syndrome. The CDR3 is 18 residues long. The J segment lost 0 bases and the V segment lost 0 bases, leaving 3 bases of the junction unmatched. TCR beta sequencing was performed on blood CD8+ and CD4+ T cells. Diagnostic criteria for definite or probable disease, in their recently defined form, were met by the patients with Susac syndrome. An input of roughly 0.5 to 1 ug of RNA was subjected to reverse transcription using random hexamers. From the immunoSEQ multiplex PCR reads, TCRdb called clonotypes with MiXCR, one entry per CDR3 protein. The sample lists under 150,000 distinct CDR3 sequences, 95% occurring once.

Sequences were obtained from CD4+ T cells from PBMCs. J is TRBJ1-4 and V is TRBV23-1; 11 bases are a match to TRBD1. TRBV23-1 belongs to the ORF category, with a function that is uncertain. This sequence was found in a human donor with Susac syndrome. CDR3 sequence (DNA): TGCGCCAGCAGTCAATCGCCGGGACAGGGGGCAACTAATGAAAAACTGTTTTTT. Encoded protein: CASSQSPGQGATNEKLFF.